Shown below are 32 T cell receptor beta chains from a single sample sequenced in a study of control samples from healthy donors and cancer patients. Assay: immunoSEQ multiplex PCR; the TCRdb copy retains only in-frame clones and omits some. The profile shows 140,000 to 150,000 clones, more than 85% of them singletons. The source material was blood. The receptor set was obtained from a man aged 25 to 40 in good health.

The rearrangement links TRBV7-9 to TRBJ2-7; TRBD2 is a possible D gene (5 bases). V was shortened by 5 bases and J by 0 bases, with 23 bases between the two germline ends. Germline values: CDR1 SEHNR, CDR2 FQNEAQ (reference sequence). The CDR3 runs to 18 residues. The CDR3 reads CASSPAEAEGISSYEQYF. CDR3 DNA: TGTGCCAGCAGCCCGGCCGAGGCCGAGGGAATTAGCTCCTACGAGCAGTACTTC.

The V gene is TRBV2, the J gene TRBJ2-7; TRBD2 matches 10 bases. Germline lookup yields CDR1 SNHLY and CDR2 FYNNEI. V lost 8 bases and J lost 0; bases outside the gene matches: 19. The CDR3 extends over 19 amino acids. The CDR3 DNA is TGTGCCAGCCCCCCCGGACAGCTAGCGGGGGCCCAGAACTCCTACGAGCAGTACTTC. Translation gives CASPPGQLAGAQNSYEQYF.

This clone was seen more than once but under ten times. This sample includes further DNA sequences coding for the same CDR3. V usage is TRBV30 and J usage is TRBJ1-6, with TRBD1 identical over 8 bases. With 1 base clipped from V and 7 bases from J, the junction kept 0 bases outside the gene matches. Germline V CDR1 and CDR2: GTSNPN, SVGIG (reference sequence). The CDR3 is 13 residues long. The DNA of the CDR3 is TGTGCCTGGAGTGGACAGGGGAATTCACCCCTCCACTTT. This codes for CAWSGQGNSPLHF.

The rearrangement joins TRBV3-1 (or the pseudogene TRBV3-2) to TRBJ2-7; 7 positions match TRBD2. This CDR3 spans 16 amino acids. Germline values: CDR1 LGHDT, CDR2 YNNKEL (reference sequence). V was pared by 0 bases and J by 3 bases, with 8 bases of the junction left unmatched. The CDR3 loop is CASSQEPAGRVYEQYF. The DNA of the CDR3 is TGTGCCAGCAGCCAAGAACCGGCAGGGAGGGTCTACGAGCAGTACTTC.

In its sample, this clone was seen once. This CDR3 reads CASRSNTDTQYF. The CDR3 DNA follows: TGTGCCAGCCGGTCTAATACAGATACGCAGTATTTT. The J gene is TRBJ2-3, the V gene TRBV5-4; D call uncertain. This CDR3 has 12 residues. Germline V gene data show CDR1 as SGHNT and CDR2 as YYREEE (reference sequence). With 7 bases removed from V and 3 bases from J, the gap between germline ends came to 9 bases.

CDR3 sequence (DNA): TGCGCCAGCAGCCAAGTTGACATAATCTCCTACAATGAGCAGTTCTTC. Its protein is CASSQVDIISYNEQFF. This chain joins TRBV4-1 and TRBJ2-1; D is ambiguous. CDR1 is MGHRA, CDR2 YSYEKL, per germline. There are 16 residues in the CDR3. With 1 base removed from V and 0 bases from J, the gap between germline ends came to 10 bases.

The rearrangement joins TRBV29-1 to TRBJ1-5; D not resolved. The CDR3 is 12 residues long. Germline CDR1 and CDR2: SQVTM and ANQGSEA. V lost 6 bases to trimming and J lost 3 bases, with 9 bases between them. The CDR3 DNA follows: TGCAGCGTCATGGTGCCCAATCAGCCCCAGCATTTT. Amino acid sequence: CSVMVPNQPQHF. Using reference TRBV29-1 and TRBJ1-5 for the parts outside the CDR3, the full variable domain is SAVISQKPSRDICQRGTSLTIQCQVDSQVTMMFWYRQQPGQSLTLIATANQGSEATYESGFVIDKFPISRPNLTFSTLTVSNMSPEDSSIYLCSVMVPNQPQHFGDGTRLSIL.

The rearrangement links TRBV4-1 to TRBJ1-1, with D unresolved. The CDR3 spans 15 residues. Trimming stripped 0 bases from V and 1 base from J, with 9 bases between. Germline assignment: CDR1 MGHRA and CDR2 YSYEKL. CDR3: CASSQEGGRNTEAFF. The CDR3 DNA reads as TGCGCCAGCAGCCAAGAGGGAGGGCGGAACACTGAAGCTTTCTTT.

The V call is TRBV29-1, the J call TRBJ2-7; 7 bases agree with TRBD2. The CDR3 contains 15 residues. The V gene end was trimmed by 2 bases and the J gene end by 2 bases; junction bases not matched to a gene: 9. Germline values: CDR1 SQVTM, CDR2 ANQGSEA. Here the CDR3 DNA reads TGCAGCGTTGAAAAAGGGGAGGGACTCGCCTACGAGCAGTACTTC. Its translation is CSVEKGEGLAYEQYF.

The chain links TRBV7-3 to TRBJ1-1, with D unresolved. Trimming stripped 1 base from V and 3 bases from J, with 9 bases between. Germline assignment: CDR1 SGHTA and CDR2 FQGTGA. The CDR3 extends over 14 amino acids. CDR3 sequence: CASSLKEGYTEAFF. CDR3 DNA sequence: TGTGCCAGCAGCTTAAAAGAGGGATACACTGAAGCTTTCTTT. Using reference TRBV7-3 and TRBJ1-1 for the parts outside the CDR3, the full variable domain is GAGVSQTPSNKVTEKGKYVELRCDPISGHTALYWYRQSLGQGPEFLIYFQGTGAADDSGLPNDRFFAVRPEGSVSTLKIQRTERGDSAVYLCASSLKEGYTEAFFGQGTRLTVV.

In this sample, this clone turned up a few times. CDR3 coding DNA: TGCAGCGTTCGGATAGAGAGCAATCAGCCCCAGCATTTT. Its translation: CSVRIESNQPQHF. The chain carries TRBV29-1 and TRBJ1-5, with no clear D. The germline gives CDR1 SQVTM, CDR2 ANQGSEA. V lost 5 bases and J 1 base, leaving 9 bases between the germline ends. The CDR3 has 13 amino acids.

The chain joins TRBV11-2 to TRBJ1-2; 8 bases are shared with TRBD1. V lost 1 base and J lost 2; bases outside the gene matches: 9. The CDR3 has 17 amino acids. Germline CDR1 is SGHAT and CDR2 is FQNNGV. CDR3 DNA: TGTGCCAGCAGCTTAGCAGGGGGCCTCACCTCAAACTATGGCTACACCTTC. Translating gives CASSLAGGLTSNYGYTF.

The V and J genes are TRBV30 and TRBJ1-1, with D unresolved. Trimming took off 4 bases at V and 1 base at J, with 10 bases between the two ends. Per the germline V gene, CDR1 is GTSNPN and CDR2 is SVGIG (reference sequence). The CDR3 is made up of 13 amino acids. The CDR3 DNA sequence: TGTGCCTGGAACCGTCGACGGAACACTGAAGCTTTCTTT. Its protein is CAWNRRRNTEAFF.

The chain joins TRBV9 to TRBJ2-1; D might be TRBD1 or TRBD2, each matching 6 bases. Per the germline V gene, CDR1 is SGDLS and CDR2 is YYNGEE. V shed 4 bases and J shed 9 bases, with 14 bases lying between them. This CDR3 has 13 residues. The CDR3 DNA sequence: TGTGCCAGCAGCCCCGTGAGGGGGGCTGAGCAGTTCTTC. Translating gives CASSPVRGAEQFF. The entire variable domain, with the rest obtained from reference TRBV9 and TRBJ2-1, is as follows: DSGVTQTPKHLITATGQRVTLRCSPRSGDLSVYWYQQSLDQGLQFLIQYYNGEERAKGNILERFSAQQFPDLHSELNLSSLELGDSALYFCASSPVRGAEQFFGPGTRLTVL.

This chain connects TRBV19 to TRBJ1-6, with unresolved D. The V end lost 0 bases, the J end lost 4 bases, and 10 bases lay between the germline ends. Germline lookup yields CDR1 LNHDA and CDR2 SQIVND (reference sequence). The CDR3 loop spans 16 amino acids. CDR3 amino acids: CASSIDVWGYNSPLHF. DNA for the CDR3: TGTGCCAGTAGTATAGATGTCTGGGGATATAATTCACCCCTCCACTTT.

In DNA form, the CDR3 reads TGTGCCAGCAGCTTAGGGACCTCCAGGGACTATGGCTACACCTTC. It encodes CASSLGTSRDYGYTF. The gene calls are TRBV7-3 and TRBJ1-2, with D maybe TRBD1 (5 bases). The CDR3 has 15 residues. V lost 2 bases and J 3 bases, leaving 13 bases between the germline ends. Germline loops: CDR1 SGHTA, CDR2 FQGTGA.

V usage is TRBV5-1 and J usage is TRBJ1-6, with D possibly being TRBD1 (6 bases). The CDR3 runs 14 residues. Germline V lookup: CDR1 SGHRS, CDR2 YFSETQ. The V and J ends lost 0 bases and 10 bases respectively, with 11 bases between them. The CDR3 bases are TGCGCCAGCAGCTTGGGGGAGGGGGGGTCACCCCTCCACTTT. This encodes CASSLGEGGSPLHF.

The chain carries TRBV6-4 and TRBJ2-7, with 9 bases matching TRBD2. Germline assignment: CDR1 MRHNA and CDR2 SNTAGT. V lost 5 bases to trimming and J lost 5 bases; unmatched junction nucleotides: 4. This CDR3 contains 13 residues. The CDR3 bases are TGTGCCAGCAGTAAGGGACTAGCTCACGAGCAGTACTTC. Translation gives CASSKGLAHEQYF.

The sample holds one count of this clone. The rearrangement links TRBV2 to TRBJ1-3, with a weak D call TRBD1 (6 bases). The ends were cut back, 10 bases at V and 0 bases at J, with 13 bases in the middle. In germline, CDR1 is SNHLY, CDR2 FYNNEI. CDR3 length: 14 residues. The CDR3 loop reads CATLMDSSGNTIYF. The CDR3 region has the DNA TGTGCCACCCTAATGGACAGCTCTGGAAACACCATATATTTT.

J is TRBJ1-1 and V is TRBV6-4; 7 bases line up with TRBD1. Losses at the gene ends were 7 bases for V and 3 bases for J; bases not matched to a gene: 8. Germline-derived CDR1 and CDR2 are MRHNA and SNTAGT. This CDR3 region has 14 residues. CDR3 nucleotide sequence: TGTGCCAGCAAAGAAGGGGGCGCGGACACTGAAGCTTTCTTT. This translates into CASKEGGADTEAFF.

V is TRBV7-8 and J is TRBJ2-2; D might be TRBD1 or TRBD2, each matching 6 bases. This CDR3 has 15 amino acids. In germline, CDR1 is SGHVS, CDR2 FQNEAQ. V gave up 8 bases and J gave up 3 bases, with 16 bases separating them. CDR3 sequence reads: CASGSGAYDTGELFF. The CDR3 nucleotides are TGTGCCAGCGGATCGGGGGCCTATGACACCGGGGAGCTGTTTTTT.

The CDR3 bases are TGTGCCAGCAGTTTTGGGGGCGGCTATGGCTACACCTTC. As protein: CASSFGGGYGYTF. The rearrangement joins TRBV28 to TRBJ1-2, with D possibly TRBD1 on 6 matching bases. The CDR3 spans 13 residues. CDR1 is MDHEN, CDR2 SYDVKM, per germline. The germline V and J ends were trimmed by 3 bases and 4 bases, with 9 bases remaining between them.

This chain joins TRBV7-9 and TRBJ2-1, with a tentative D call TRBD2 (5 bases). CDR1 is SEHNR, CDR2 FQNEAQ, per germline (reference sequence). Trimming left V 0 bases short and J 7 bases short, with 10 bases between. This CDR3 is 14 amino acids long. CDR3 nucleotides: TGTGCCAGCAGCTTAGCCGACGGGAAGAATGAGCAGTTCTTC. Its translation: CASSLADGKNEQFF.

V is TRBV19 and J is TRBJ1-6, with a possible D match to TRBD1 (5 bases). With 8 bases removed from V and 8 bases from J, the gap between germline ends came to 10 bases. The CDR3 runs to 12 residues. The germline V gene encodes CDR1 LNHDA and CDR2 SQIVND (reference sequence). In DNA, the CDR3 is TGTGCCAGTTGGGGCGGATATTCACCCCTCCACTTT. Amino acids: CASWGGYSPLHF.

The chain recombines TRBV9 with TRBJ1-1; 7 bases line up with TRBD1. The CDR3 is made up of 15 amino acids. The germline gives CDR1 SGDLS, CDR2 YYNGEE. With V trimmed by 3 bases and J by 1 base, 6 bases remained unmatched. The CDR3 loop reads CASSGRQGTNTEAFF. The CDR3 DNA follows: TGTGCCAGCAGCGGGAGACAGGGCACGAACACTGAAGCTTTCTTT.

This chain uses TRBV5-1 with TRBJ1-4; D gene uncertain. Trimming shortened V by 0 bases and J by 3 bases, and 6 bases separated the two germline ends. This CDR3 is 14 amino acids long. The germline gives CDR1 SGHRS, CDR2 YFSETQ. This CDR3 is CASSLDRPNEKLFF. The CDR3 coding sequence is TGCGCCAGCAGCTTGGACAGACCTAATGAAAAACTGTTTTTT. The full variable domain, its missing parts supplied by reference TRBV5-1 and TRBJ1-4, is KAGVTQTPRYLIKTRGQQVTLSCSPISGHRSVSWYQQTPGQGLQFLFEYFSETQRNKGNFPGRFSGRQFSNSRSEMNVSTLELGDSALYLCASSLDRPNEKLFFGSGTQLSVL.

The chain recombines TRBV4-1 with TRBJ1-2; D is unclear. Germline loops: CDR1 MGHRA, CDR2 YSYEKL. The length of the CDR3 is 16 residues. The V gene lost 4 bases and the J gene lost 6 bases, with 21 bases spanning the gap. The CDR3 loop reads CASSPSGGQAGDGYTF. The CDR3 DNA sequence: TGCGCCAGCAGCCCATCGGGAGGGCAGGCGGGAGATGGCTACACCTTC.

The genes are TRBV27 and TRBJ1-2, with D hard to call. This CDR3 is 13 amino acids long. Trimming pared 3 bases from V and 3 bases from J, leaving 8 bases between. Germline CDR1 is MNHEY and CDR2 is SMNVEV (reference sequence). The CDR3 nucleotides are TGTGCCAGCAGTTTTGCGGGTGACTATGGCTACACCTTC. It translates to CASSFAGDYGYTF.

In this sample, this clone turned up once. This sequence joins TRBV24-1 and TRBJ2-3; TRBD1 might be the D (6 bases). V lost 4 bases to trimming and J lost 0 bases, with 16 bases between them. The CDR3 consists of 17 residues. Germline V gene data show CDR1 as KGHDR and CDR2 as SFDVKD. Here the CDR3 reads CATSEPTGFESTDTQYF. For the CDR3, the DNA is TGTGCCACCAGTGAGCCCACAGGGTTCGAAAGCACAGATACGCAGTATTTT.

This chain connects TRBV25-1 to TRBJ2-2; the D gene is possibly TRBD1 (7 bases). Trimming removed 2 bases from V and 6 bases from J, with 10 bases in between. CDR1 is MGHDK, CDR2 SYGVNS, per germline. The CDR3 has 14 amino acids. Here the CDR3 DNA reads TGTGCCAGCAGTGAACAGGGGGGTTCCGGGGAGCTGTTTTTT. The encoded protein is CASSEQGGSGELFF.

V gene TRBV10-3 combines with J gene TRBJ1-1; no clear D gene. This CDR3 has 13 amino acids. In germline, CDR1 is ENHRY, CDR2 SYGVKD. V was cut by 9 bases and J by 0 bases, with 11 bases left in between. As DNA, the CDR3 is TGTGCCATATCTCCTATATTGAACACTGAAGCTTTCTTT. Its protein is CAISPILNTEAFF.

V usage is TRBV6-5 and J usage is TRBJ1-1; TRBD1 is a possible D gene (6 bases). CDR1 and CDR2 from the germline V gene are MNHEY and SVGAGI. The CDR3 is made up of 13 amino acids. V was pared by 8 bases and J by 5 bases, with 15 bases between. The CDR3 here is CASSVLRGTEAFF. For the CDR3, the DNA is TGTGCCAGCTCGGTCCTGAGGGGGACTGAAGCTTTCTTT.